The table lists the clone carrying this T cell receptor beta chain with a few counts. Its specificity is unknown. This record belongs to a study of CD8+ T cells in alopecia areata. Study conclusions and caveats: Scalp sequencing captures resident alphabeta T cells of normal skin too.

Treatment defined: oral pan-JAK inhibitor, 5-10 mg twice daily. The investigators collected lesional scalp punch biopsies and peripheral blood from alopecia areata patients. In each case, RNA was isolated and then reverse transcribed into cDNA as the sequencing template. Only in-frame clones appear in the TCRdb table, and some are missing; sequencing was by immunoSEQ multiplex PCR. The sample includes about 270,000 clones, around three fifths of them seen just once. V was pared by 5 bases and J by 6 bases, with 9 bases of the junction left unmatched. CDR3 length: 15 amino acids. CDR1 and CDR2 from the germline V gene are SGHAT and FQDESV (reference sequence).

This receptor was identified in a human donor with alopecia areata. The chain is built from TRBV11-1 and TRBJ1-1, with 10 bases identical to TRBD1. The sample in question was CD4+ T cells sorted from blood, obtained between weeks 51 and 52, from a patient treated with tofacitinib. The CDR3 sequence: CASSLDRGFRAEAFF. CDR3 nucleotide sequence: TGTGCCAGCAGCCTGGACAGGGGGTTTCGTGCTGAAGCTTTCTTT.